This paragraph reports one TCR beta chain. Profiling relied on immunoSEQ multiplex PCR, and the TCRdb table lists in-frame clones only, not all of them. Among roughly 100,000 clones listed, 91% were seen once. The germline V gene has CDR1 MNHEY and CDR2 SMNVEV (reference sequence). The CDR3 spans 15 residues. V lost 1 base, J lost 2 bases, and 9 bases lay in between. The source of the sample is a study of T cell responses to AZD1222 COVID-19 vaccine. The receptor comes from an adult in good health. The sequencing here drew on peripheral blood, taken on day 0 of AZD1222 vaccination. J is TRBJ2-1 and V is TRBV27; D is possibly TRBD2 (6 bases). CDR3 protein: CASSLWEEPYNEQFF. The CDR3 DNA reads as TGTGCCAGCAGTTTATGGGAGGAGCCCTACAATGAGCAGTTCTTC.